This T cell receptor beta chain was sequenced for a study of blood T cell repertoires in COVID-19. Study details: Samples representing acute and convalescent COVID-19 were sourced from the United States, Italy and Spain.

The method was immunoSEQ multiplex PCR; TCRdb's version includes in-frame clones alone and lacks a portion of them. The data show around 170,000 clones, approximately 84% seen once. Germline loops: CDR1 MNHEY, CDR2 SMNVEV (reference sequence). The germline V and J ends were trimmed by 5 bases and 0 bases, with 17 bases remaining between them. CDR3 length: 17 amino acids. The sample was PBMCs or T cells enriched from blood (not recorded which). The chain links TRBV27 to TRBJ1-5, with a tentative D call TRBD1 (5 bases). The receptor's source is a woman in her forties or fifties who had recovered from COVID-19. CDR3 amino acids: CASSPQGGLFSNQPQHF. The DNA for the CDR3 is TGTGCCAGCAGTCCCCAGGGTGGGCTGTTTAGCAATCAGCCCCAGCATTTT.